Below are 32 T cell receptor beta chains sequenced from a single sample in a study of human thymus T cells. Measured with immunoSEQ multiplex PCR; TCRdb has only the in-frame clones, and not every one. The sample lists about 120,000 clones, over 85% occurring once. Thymic material originated from resections removed in the course of corrective heart surgery. Sequencing was carried out using thymus tissue. The origin of the receptors is a boy in the first two years of life with a congenital heart defect but otherwise immunologically healthy.

The CDR3 DNA reads TGTGCCACCAGCAGAGTACGGGGGACAGCGAAGGAGCAGTACTTC. Translation gives CATSRVRGTAKEQYF. The V gene is TRBV15, the J gene TRBJ2-7, with D possibly matching TRBD1 (7 bases). Germline loops: CDR1 LNHNV, CDR2 YYDKDF (reference sequence). This CDR3 region has 15 residues. The V end was cut by 1 base, the J end by 7 bases, with 17 bases between.

The chain carries TRBV6-1 and TRBJ2-4; 11 nucleotides match TRBD2. CDR1 and CDR2 from the germline V gene are MNHNS and SASEGT. The CDR3 covers 15 residues. The ends lost 7 bases at V and 2 bases at J; junction bases unmatched: 4. Here the CDR3 DNA reads TGTGCCAGCAACCTAGCGGGGGGTACCAAAAACATTCAGTACTTC. Amino acid sequence: CASNLAGGTKNIQYF.

The rearrangement links TRBV25-1 to TRBJ1-2, with a possible D match to TRBD1 (6 bases). V was shortened by 9 bases and J by 8 bases, with 16 bases between the two germline ends. In germline, CDR1 is MGHDK, CDR2 SYGVNS. The CDR3 covers 12 residues. CDR3 protein: CASSGALKGYTF. The DNA of the CDR3 is TGTGCCAGTTCAGGGGCCCTTAAGGGCTACACCTTC.

This clone has a single count. V is TRBV20-1 and J is TRBJ2-7, with unresolved D. This CDR3 comprises 11 residues. Germline V lookup: CDR1 DFQATT, CDR2 SNEGSKA (reference sequence). The V end lost 0 bases, the J end lost 2 bases, and 2 bases lay between the germline ends. CDR3 bases: TGCAGTGCTAGAGACGCCTACGAGCAGTACTTC. Translating gives CSARDAYEQYF.

V usage is TRBV5-6 and J usage is TRBJ1-1; D remains ambiguous. V gave up 0 bases and J gave up 0 bases, with 18 bases separating them. The germline V gene encodes CDR1 SGHDT and CDR2 YYEEEE. This CDR3 has 18 residues. The CDR3 DNA is TGTGCCAGCAGCTTGGATAGACGGATCATAAACATGAACACTGAAGCTTTCTTT. Amino acid sequence: CASSLDRRIINMNTEAFF.

Written as DNA, the CDR3 is TGTGCCAGCAGTGAAGACCTTTGGTTTGGCCGGGGGCGAGACGAGCAGTACTTC. Translation gives CASSEDLWFGRGRDEQYF. This chain connects TRBV6-1 to TRBJ2-7; D tentatively fits TRBD1 or TRBD2 (6 bases each). This CDR3 region has 18 residues. CDR1 MNHNS and CDR2 SASEGT come from the germline V gene. Trimming took 1 base from V and 5 from J, leaving 24 bases between them.

The chain is built from TRBV5-1 and TRBJ2-7, with 10 bases aligning to TRBD2. The CDR3 length is 15 residues. J lost 3 bases, V lost 5 bases, and 8 bases had no gene match. Germline V gene sequence: CDR1 SGHRS, CDR2 YFSETQ. Here the CDR3 reads CASRDSGGTDYEQYF. DNA for the CDR3: TGCGCCAGCAGGGATAGCGGGGGGACCGACTACGAGCAGTACTTC.

V and J are TRBV7-9 and TRBJ2-3; a weak D match, TRBD2 (7 bases). CDR1 and CDR2 (germline): SEHNR, FQNEAQ (reference sequence). V lost 4 bases, J lost 2 bases, and 16 bases lay in between. CDR3 length: 16 residues. The CDR3 region has the DNA TGTGCCAGCAGCTCGGGGAGGCGGGGGCCCACAGATACGCAGTATTTT. Translated: CASSSGRRGPTDTQYF.

The chain uses TRBV15 and TRBJ2-3; maybe TRBD2 (5 bases). The CDR3 sequence is 13 residues long. V gave up 6 bases and J gave up 1 base, with 8 bases separating them. Germline V lookup: CDR1 LNHNV, CDR2 YYDKDF (reference sequence). This chain's CDR3 is CATRDSGTDTQYF. CDR3 bases: TGTGCCACCAGGGATAGCGGCACAGATACGCAGTATTTT. The complete variable domain, with remaining parts taken from reference TRBV15 and TRBJ2-3, reads DAMVIQNPRYQVTQFGKPVTLSCSQTLNHNVMYWYQQKSSQAPKLLFHYYDKDFNNEADTPDNFQSRRPNTSFCFLDIRSPGLGDTAMYLCATRDSGTDTQYFGPGTRLTVL.

This rearrangement joins TRBV9 to TRBJ1-2; perhaps TRBD1 as D (5 bases). Trimming removed 4 bases at V and 8 bases at J, with 15 bases between. The germline gives CDR1 SGDLS, CDR2 YYNGEE. This CDR3 has 13 residues. The CDR3 reads CASSPGTAQGYTF. The CDR3 region has the DNA TGTGCCAGCAGCCCCGGGACCGCTCAAGGCTACACCTTC.

The V and J genes are TRBV21-1 and TRBJ2-5; the D call TRBD1 from the table was never checked on the DNA. TRBV21-1 is designated a pseudogene. The CDR3 is 17 residues long. The CDR3 DNA follows: TGTGCCAGCAGCAAAGAGGGGACAGGGGGCGCGGAAGAGACCCAGTACTTC. Translated: CASSKEGTGGAEETQYF.

This clone was seen only once. The CDR3 sequence: CASSLTGSTGELFF. CDR3 nucleotide sequence: TGTGCCAGCAGCTTAACAGGGAGCACCGGGGAGCTGTTTTTT. The chain recombines TRBV7-2 with TRBJ2-2, with TRBD1 as a possible D gene (6 bases). The V end lost 2 bases, the J end lost 4 bases, and 8 bases lay between the germline ends. CDR3 length: 14 residues. Germline V gives CDR1 SGHTA, CDR2 FQGNSA.

The chain employs TRBV4-3 and TRBJ2-7, with 7 nucleotides matching TRBD1. CDR3 length equals 19 residues. Germline CDR1 is LGHNA and CDR2 is YSLEER. Trimming at V came to 0 bases and at J to 3 bases, leaving 17 bases not matched to a gene. The CDR3 nucleotides are TGCGCCAGCAGCCAAGATCGACCTTATAACCGGGACAGAGGCTACGAGCAGTACTTC. It codes for CASSQDRPYNRDRGYEQYF.

The rearrangement links TRBV27 to TRBJ2-2; 15 bases align to TRBD2. CDR1 and CDR2 from the germline V gene are MNHEY and SMNVEV (reference sequence). This CDR3 has 19 residues. V lost 5 bases to trimming and J lost 4 bases; unmatched junction nucleotides: 11. For the CDR3, the DNA is TGTGCCAGCAGTCCTCCGGGACTAGCGGGGGGACCCCTCACCGGGGAGCTGTTTTTT. This encodes CASSPPGLAGGPLTGELFF.

The V and J genes are TRBV15 and TRBJ2-1; a possible D gene is TRBD2 (5 bases). The CDR3 runs 16 residues. Germline V CDR1 and CDR2: LNHNV, YYDKDF (reference sequence). V was pared by 0 bases and J by 5 bases, with 14 bases between. CDR3 in amino acids: CATSRDLTEANNEQFF. The CDR3 DNA sequence: TGTGCCACCAGCAGAGATCTGACGGAGGCCAACAATGAGCAGTTCTTC.

This chain connects TRBV9 to TRBJ2-3; the D call may be TRBD1 or TRBD2 (6 bases each). Between the trimmed V and J ends, which lost 4 bases and 2 bases, there was a span of 14 bases. The CDR3 sequence is 15 residues long. The germline CDR1 and CDR2 sequences are SGDLS and YYNGEE. This chain's CDR3 is CASSQRGADTDTQYF. The CDR3 bases are TGTGCCAGCAGCCAAAGGGGGGCCGACACAGATACGCAGTATTTT.

This chain joins TRBV5-1 and TRBJ2-2, with TRBD2 identical over 11 bases. The junction had 11 bases not matched to a gene; V was cut back by 0 bases and J by 7 bases. CDR1 is SGHRS, CDR2 YFSETQ, per germline. CDR3 length: 18 amino acids. DNA for the CDR3: TGCGCCAGCAGCTTGGGCGAGACTAGCGGGGAGGAAGGCGGGGAGCTGTTTTTT. Translated: CASSLGETSGEEGGELFF.

V usage is TRBV4-2 and J usage is TRBJ1-6; D unresolved. The CDR3 contains 14 residues. With 1 base removed from V and 10 bases from J, the gap between germline ends came to 11 bases. The germline V gene has CDR1 LGHNA and CDR2 YNFKEQ. CDR3 sequence (DNA): TGTGCCAGCAGCCAAGCTGGAGGAAACTCACCCCTCCACTTT. This codes for CASSQAGGNSPLHF.

The V gene is TRBV7-8, the J gene TRBJ2-7; possible D gene TRBD1, 5 bases. This CDR3 region has 18 residues. V was trimmed by 5 bases and J by 1 base, leaving 24 bases between them. Germline V CDR1 and CDR2: SGHVS, FQNEAQ. The CDR3 DNA is TGTGCCAGCAGCGTGTGGGATGGGGCTCACGCGGATTCCTACGAGCAGTACTTC. Its protein product is CASSVWDGAHADSYEQYF.

This clone came up once. The V call is TRBV5-1, the J call TRBJ2-3, with 9 positions matching TRBD2. The CDR3 contains 14 residues. In germline, CDR1 is SGHRS, CDR2 YFSETQ. The ends lost 3 bases at V and 2 bases at J; junction bases unmatched: 1. CDR3 sequence: CASSWTSVTDTQYF. CDR3 sequence (DNA): TGCGCCAGCAGCTGGACTAGCGTCACAGATACGCAGTATTTT. Full variable domain (rest looked up from reference TRBV5-1 and TRBJ2-3): KAGVTQTPRYLIKTRGQQVTLSCSPISGHRSVSWYQQTPGQGLQFLFEYFSETQRNKGNFPGRFSGRQFSNSRSEMNVSTLELGDSALYLCASSWTSVTDTQYFGPGTRLTVL.

The rearrangement uses TRBV15 and TRBJ2-3; D remains ambiguous. Trimming shortened V by 0 bases and J by 4 bases, and 17 bases separated the two germline ends. The CDR3 spans 17 residues. From germline, CDR1 is LNHNV and CDR2 YYDKDF (reference sequence). The CDR3 reads CATSRDLPFDGSDTQYF. The CDR3 coding sequence is TGTGCCACCAGCAGAGATTTGCCCTTCGATGGTTCAGATACGCAGTATTTT.

This clone has only one observation. The chain uses TRBV7-9 and TRBJ2-1, with 12 bases that match TRBD2. The CDR3 covers 15 residues. Trimming took 5 bases from V and 4 from J; bases not matched to a gene: 3. Germline CDR1 reads SEHNR; CDR2 reads FQNEAQ (reference sequence). CDR3 coding DNA: TGTGCCAGCAGCGTAACTAGCGGGGGGTACAATGAGCAGTTCTTC. Protein: CASSVTSGGYNEQFF.

This clone was seen a few times. This chain connects TRBV19 to TRBJ1-1; no definite D call. The CDR3 length is 11 residues. V lost 5 bases and J lost 5, with 6 bases in between. Germline CDR1 and CDR2: LNHDA and SQIVND (reference sequence). CDR3: CASSLGTEAFF. The CDR3 nucleotides are TGTGCCAGTAGTTTAGGGACTGAAGCTTTCTTT.

V and J are TRBV2 and TRBJ1-6; unclear D gene. The CDR3 sequence is 15 residues long. V lost 2 bases and J lost 0, with 5 bases in between. Germline-derived CDR1 and CDR2 are SNHLY and FYNNEI. CDR3 bases: TGTGCCAGCAGTGAAAGGAGCTCCTATAATTCACCCCTCCACTTT. Translation: CASSERSSYNSPLHF.

The chain has TRBV4-3 and TRBJ1-3; D is uncertain. Germline V gives CDR1 LGHNA, CDR2 YSLEER. This CDR3 is 16 amino acids long. Trimming stripped 1 base from V and 2 bases from J, with 12 bases between. The CDR3 coding sequence is TGCGCCAGCAGCCAAGCGAGGGAAATGGCTGGAAACACCATATATTTT. Translating gives CASSQAREMAGNTIYF.

This clone appeared a single time. The rearrangement joins TRBV6-1 to TRBJ2-1; TRBD2 aligns across 9 bases. Losses at the gene ends were 4 bases for V and 7 bases for J; bases not matched to a gene: 11. Germline CDR1 MNHNS, CDR2 SASEGT. This CDR3 is built from 16 residues. For the CDR3, the DNA is TGTGCCAGCAGTGTTTGTAGCGGGGGACTAAGTAATGAGCAGTTCTTC. It encodes CASSVCSGGLSNEQFF.

This clone appeared once. This chain joins TRBV9 and TRBJ2-5, with 13 positions matching TRBD2. The CDR3 extends over 16 amino acids. From germline, CDR1 is SGDLS and CDR2 YYNGEE. The trim removed 0 bases at V and 5 bases at J, leaving 4 bases unmatched. The CDR3, as DNA: TGTGCCAGCAGCGTAGGGGGACTAGCGGGGATTGAGACCCAGTACTTC. This encodes CASSVGGLAGIETQYF.

This chain connects TRBV11-2 to TRBJ2-7; the D gene is possibly TRBD1 (6 bases). Between the trimmed V and J ends, which lost 5 bases and 4 bases, there was a span of 30 bases. The CDR3 loop spans 19 amino acids. The V gene's germline CDR1 is SGHAT and CDR2 FQNNGV. CDR3 region: CASSARGHILRSSNYEQYF. The CDR3 DNA follows: TGTGCCAGCAGCGCCAGGGGACACATTCTGCGATCCTCGAATTACGAGCAGTACTTC.

This rearrangement joins TRBV6-1 to TRBJ1-1; maybe TRBD1 (6 bases). Germline V gene lookup returns CDR1 MNHNS and CDR2 SASEGT. The V and J ends lost 0 bases and 3 bases respectively, with 14 bases between them. The CDR3 totals 16 residues. The CDR3 here is CASSEALRGRDTEAFF. Written as DNA, the CDR3 is TGTGCCAGCAGTGAAGCGCTACGGGGGCGGGACACTGAAGCTTTCTTT.

V usage is TRBV19 and J usage is TRBJ2-1, with 9 bases matching TRBD1. Germline assignment: CDR1 LNHDA and CDR2 SQIVND (reference sequence). There are 14 residues in the CDR3. The V gene end was trimmed by 3 bases and the J gene end by 6 bases; junction bases not matched to a gene: 3. DNA of the CDR3: TGTGCCAGTAGTATCGCGACAGGGGGCAATGAGCAGTTCTTC. Its translation is CASSIATGGNEQFF.

CDR3 DNA sequence: TGTGCCAGCCGGCAGGAGGGGTTAAATGGCTACACCTTC. Its protein product is CASRQEGLNGYTF. The gene calls are TRBV21-1 and TRBJ1-2. TRBV21-1 is described as a pseudogene. The CDR3 covers 13 residues.

The rearrangement joins TRBV9 to TRBJ2-1; D call uncertain. Germline lookup yields CDR1 SGDLS and CDR2 YYNGEE. V was shortened by 0 bases and J by 5 bases, with 3 bases between the two germline ends. The CDR3 is 12 residues long. This CDR3 is CASSVDNNEQFF. The CDR3 DNA reads TGTGCCAGCAGCGTAGACAACAATGAGCAGTTCTTC.